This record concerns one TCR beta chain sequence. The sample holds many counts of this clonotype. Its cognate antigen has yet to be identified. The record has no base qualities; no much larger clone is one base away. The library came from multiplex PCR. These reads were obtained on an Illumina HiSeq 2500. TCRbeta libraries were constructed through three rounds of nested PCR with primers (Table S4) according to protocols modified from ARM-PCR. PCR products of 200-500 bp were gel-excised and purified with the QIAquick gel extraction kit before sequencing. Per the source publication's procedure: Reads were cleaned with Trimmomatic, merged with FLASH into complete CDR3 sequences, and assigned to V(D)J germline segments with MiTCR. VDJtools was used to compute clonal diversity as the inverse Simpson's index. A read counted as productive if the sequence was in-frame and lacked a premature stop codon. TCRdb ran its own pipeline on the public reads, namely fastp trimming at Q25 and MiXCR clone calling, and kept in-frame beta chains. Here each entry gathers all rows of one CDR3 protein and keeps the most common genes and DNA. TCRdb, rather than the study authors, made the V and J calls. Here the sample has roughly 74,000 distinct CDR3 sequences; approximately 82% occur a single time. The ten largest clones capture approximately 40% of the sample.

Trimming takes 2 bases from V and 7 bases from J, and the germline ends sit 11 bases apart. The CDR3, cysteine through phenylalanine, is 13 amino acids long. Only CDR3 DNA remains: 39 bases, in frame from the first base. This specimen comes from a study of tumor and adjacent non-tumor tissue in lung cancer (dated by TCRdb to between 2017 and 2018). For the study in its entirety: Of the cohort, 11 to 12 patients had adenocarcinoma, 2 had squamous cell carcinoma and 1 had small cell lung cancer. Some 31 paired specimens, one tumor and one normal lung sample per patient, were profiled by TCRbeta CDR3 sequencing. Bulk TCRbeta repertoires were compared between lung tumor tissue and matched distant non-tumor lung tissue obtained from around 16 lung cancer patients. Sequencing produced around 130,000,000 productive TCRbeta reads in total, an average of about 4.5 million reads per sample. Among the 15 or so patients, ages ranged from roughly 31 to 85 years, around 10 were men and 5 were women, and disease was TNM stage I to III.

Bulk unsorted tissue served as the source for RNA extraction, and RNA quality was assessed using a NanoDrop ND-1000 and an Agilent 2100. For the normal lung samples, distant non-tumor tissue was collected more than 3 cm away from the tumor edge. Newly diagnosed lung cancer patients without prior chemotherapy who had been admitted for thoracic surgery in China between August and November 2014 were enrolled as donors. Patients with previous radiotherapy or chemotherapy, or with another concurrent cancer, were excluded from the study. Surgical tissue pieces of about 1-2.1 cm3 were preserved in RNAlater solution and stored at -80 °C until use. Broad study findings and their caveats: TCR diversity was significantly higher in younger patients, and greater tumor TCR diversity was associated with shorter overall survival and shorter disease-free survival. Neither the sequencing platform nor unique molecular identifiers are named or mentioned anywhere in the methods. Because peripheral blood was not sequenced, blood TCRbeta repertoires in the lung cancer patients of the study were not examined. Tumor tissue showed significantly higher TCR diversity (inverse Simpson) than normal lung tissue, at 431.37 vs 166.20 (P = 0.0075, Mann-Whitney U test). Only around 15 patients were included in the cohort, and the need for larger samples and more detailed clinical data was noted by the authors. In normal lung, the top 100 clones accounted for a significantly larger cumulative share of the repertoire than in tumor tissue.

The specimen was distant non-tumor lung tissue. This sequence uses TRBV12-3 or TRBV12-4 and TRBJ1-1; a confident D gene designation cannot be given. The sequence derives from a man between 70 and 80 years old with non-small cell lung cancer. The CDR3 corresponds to CASSLMGKIEAFF. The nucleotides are TGTGCCAGCAGTTTAATGGGGAAGATTGAAGCTTTCTTT.